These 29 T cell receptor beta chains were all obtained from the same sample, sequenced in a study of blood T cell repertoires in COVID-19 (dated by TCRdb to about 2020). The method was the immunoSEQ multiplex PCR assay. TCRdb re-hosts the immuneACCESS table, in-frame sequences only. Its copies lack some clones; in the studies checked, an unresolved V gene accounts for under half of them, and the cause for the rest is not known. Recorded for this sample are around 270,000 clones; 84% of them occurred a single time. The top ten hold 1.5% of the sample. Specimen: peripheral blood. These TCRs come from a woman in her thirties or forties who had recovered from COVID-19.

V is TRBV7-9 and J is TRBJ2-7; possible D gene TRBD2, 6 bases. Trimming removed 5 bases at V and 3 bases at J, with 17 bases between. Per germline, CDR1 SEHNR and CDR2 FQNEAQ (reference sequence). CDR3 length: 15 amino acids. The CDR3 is CASSQALGGIYEQYF. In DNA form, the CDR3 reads TGTGCCAGCAGCCAAGCGCTGGGGGGAATCTACGAGCAGTACTTC. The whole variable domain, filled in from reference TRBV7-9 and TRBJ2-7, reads DTGVSQNPRHKITKRGQNVTFRCDPISEHNRLYWYRQTLGQGPEFLTYFQNEAQLEKSRLLSDRFSAERPKGSFSTLEIQRTEQGDSAMYLCASSQALGGIYEQYFGPGTRLTVT.

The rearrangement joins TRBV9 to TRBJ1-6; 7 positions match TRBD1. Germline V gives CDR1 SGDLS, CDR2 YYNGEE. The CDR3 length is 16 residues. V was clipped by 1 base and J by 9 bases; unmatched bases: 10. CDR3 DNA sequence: TGTGCCAGCAGCGTAACGTCAGGGGGTCCGGGTTCACCCCTCCACTTT. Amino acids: CASSVTSGGPGSPLHF.

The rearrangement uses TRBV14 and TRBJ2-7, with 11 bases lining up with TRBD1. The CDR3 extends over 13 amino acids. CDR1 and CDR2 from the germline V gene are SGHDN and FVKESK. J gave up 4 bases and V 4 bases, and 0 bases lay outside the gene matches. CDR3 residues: CASSRDRGYEQYF. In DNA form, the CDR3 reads TGTGCCAGCAGCCGGGACAGGGGGTACGAGCAGTACTTC.

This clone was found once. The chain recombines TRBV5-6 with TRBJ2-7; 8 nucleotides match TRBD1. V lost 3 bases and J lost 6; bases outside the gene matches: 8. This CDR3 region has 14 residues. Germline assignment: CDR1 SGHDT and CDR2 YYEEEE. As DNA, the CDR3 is TGTGCCAGCAGCTCGTCAGGGGGCAGCGGCGAGCAGTACTTC. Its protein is CASSSSGGSGEQYF.

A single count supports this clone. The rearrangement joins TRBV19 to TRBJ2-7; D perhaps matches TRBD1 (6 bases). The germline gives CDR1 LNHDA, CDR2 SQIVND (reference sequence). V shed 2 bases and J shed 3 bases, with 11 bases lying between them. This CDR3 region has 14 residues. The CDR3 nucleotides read TGTGCCAGTAGTATAACAGGGACCCGCTACGAGCAGTACTTC. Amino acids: CASSITGTRYEQYF.

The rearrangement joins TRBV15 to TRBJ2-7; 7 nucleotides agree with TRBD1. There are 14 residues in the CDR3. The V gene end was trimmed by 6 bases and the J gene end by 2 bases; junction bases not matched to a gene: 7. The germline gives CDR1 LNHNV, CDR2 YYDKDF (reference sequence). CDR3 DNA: TGTGCCACCAGTAAGACAGGGCTCACCTACGAGCAGTACTTC. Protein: CATSKTGLTYEQYF.

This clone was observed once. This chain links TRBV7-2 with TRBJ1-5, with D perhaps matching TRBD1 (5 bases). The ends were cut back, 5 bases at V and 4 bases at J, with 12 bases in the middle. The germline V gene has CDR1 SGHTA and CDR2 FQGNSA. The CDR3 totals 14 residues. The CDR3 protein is CASSADRVNQPQHF. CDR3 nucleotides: TGTGCCAGCAGCGCCGACAGAGTAAATCAGCCCCAGCATTTT.

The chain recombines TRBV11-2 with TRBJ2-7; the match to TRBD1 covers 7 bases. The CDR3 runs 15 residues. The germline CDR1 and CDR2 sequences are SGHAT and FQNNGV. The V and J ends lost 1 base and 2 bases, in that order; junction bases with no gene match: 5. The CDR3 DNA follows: TGTGCCAGCAGCTTAGCGGGACAGCACACCTACGAGCAGTACTTC. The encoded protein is CASSLAGQHTYEQYF.

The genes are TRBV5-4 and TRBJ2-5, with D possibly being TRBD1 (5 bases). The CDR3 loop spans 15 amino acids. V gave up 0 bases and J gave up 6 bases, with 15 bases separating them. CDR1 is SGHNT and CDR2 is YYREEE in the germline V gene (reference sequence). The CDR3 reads CASSLGGGGGKTQYF. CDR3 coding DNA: TGTGCCAGCAGCTTGGGGGGCGGTGGTGGGAAGACCCAGTACTTC.

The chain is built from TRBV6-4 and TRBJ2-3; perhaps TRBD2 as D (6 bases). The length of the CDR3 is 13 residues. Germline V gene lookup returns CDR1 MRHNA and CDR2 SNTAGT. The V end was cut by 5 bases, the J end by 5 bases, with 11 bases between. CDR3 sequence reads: CASSTRRGDTQYF. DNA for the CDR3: TGTGCCAGCAGTACCCGGCGGGGAGATACGCAGTATTTT.

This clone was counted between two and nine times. In DNA form, the CDR3 reads TGTGCCAGGGAGACAGTCTCTGGAAACACCATATATTTT. Protein sequence: CARETVSGNTIYF. V is TRBV2 and J is TRBJ1-3; a weak D match, TRBD1 (5 bases). Germline V gene lookup returns CDR1 SNHLY and CDR2 FYNNEI. The CDR3 has 13 residues. Trimming took off 9 bases at V and 0 bases at J, with 9 bases between the two ends.

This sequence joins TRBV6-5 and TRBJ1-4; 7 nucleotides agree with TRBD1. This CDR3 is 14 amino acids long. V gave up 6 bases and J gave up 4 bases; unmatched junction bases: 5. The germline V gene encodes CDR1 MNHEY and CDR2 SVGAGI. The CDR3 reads CASREDRLNEKLFF. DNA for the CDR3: TGTGCCAGCAGAGAGGACAGGCTTAATGAAAAACTGTTTTTT.

This CDR3 reads CASSLAWQQETQYF. DNA for the CDR3: TGTGCCAGCAGCTTGGCCTGGCAGCAAGAGACCCAGTACTTC. The chain recombines TRBV5-6 with TRBJ2-5; D unclear. CDR1 and CDR2 from the germline V gene are SGHDT and YYEEEE. This CDR3 contains 14 residues. Trimming removed 0 bases at V and 2 bases at J, with 8 bases between.

Written as DNA, the CDR3 is TGTGCCAGCAGCCCCTCGAAACTCAATCAGCCCCAGCATTTT. Residues: CASSPSKLNQPQHF. The V gene is TRBV6-2 or TRBV6-3, the J gene TRBJ1-5; D call uncertain. The CDR3 is made up of 14 amino acids. Germline CDR1 is MNHEY and CDR2 is SVGEGT. With 6 bases removed from V and 3 bases from J, the gap between germline ends came to 12 bases.

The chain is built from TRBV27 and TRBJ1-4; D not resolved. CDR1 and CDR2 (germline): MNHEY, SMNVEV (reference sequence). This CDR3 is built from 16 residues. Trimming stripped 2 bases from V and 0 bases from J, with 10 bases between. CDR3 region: CASSLQQTATNEKLFF. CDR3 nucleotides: TGTGCCAGCAGTTTACAACAGACCGCAACTAATGAAAAACTGTTTTTT.

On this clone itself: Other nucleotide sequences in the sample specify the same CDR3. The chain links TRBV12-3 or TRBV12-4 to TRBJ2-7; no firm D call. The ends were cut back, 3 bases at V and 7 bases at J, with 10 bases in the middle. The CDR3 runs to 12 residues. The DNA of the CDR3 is TGTGCCAGCAGTTTGTTGTCGGGTGAGCAGTACTTC. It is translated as CASSLLSGEQYF.

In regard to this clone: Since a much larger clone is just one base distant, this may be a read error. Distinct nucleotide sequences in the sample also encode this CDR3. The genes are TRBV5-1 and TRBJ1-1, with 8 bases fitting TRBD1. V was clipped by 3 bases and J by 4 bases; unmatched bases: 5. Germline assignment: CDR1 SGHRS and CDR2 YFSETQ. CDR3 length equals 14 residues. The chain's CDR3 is CASSSQGAGTEAFF. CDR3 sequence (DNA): TGCGCCAGCAGCTCGCAGGGGGCAGGCACTGAAGCTTTCTTT.

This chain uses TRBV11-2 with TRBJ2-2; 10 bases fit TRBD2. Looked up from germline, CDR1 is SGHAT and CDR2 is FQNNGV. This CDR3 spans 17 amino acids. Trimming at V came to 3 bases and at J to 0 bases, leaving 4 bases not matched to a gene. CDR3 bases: TGTGCCAGCAGCTTCGTACTAGCGGGGTCGAACACCGGGGAGCTGTTTTTT. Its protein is CASSFVLAGSNTGELFF.

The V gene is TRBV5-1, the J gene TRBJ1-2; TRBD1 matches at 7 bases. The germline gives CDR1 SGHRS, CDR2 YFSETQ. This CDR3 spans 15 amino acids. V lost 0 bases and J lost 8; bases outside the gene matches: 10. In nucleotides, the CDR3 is TGCGCCAGCAGCTTGGGGACAACAGGGGCAGGAGGCTACACCTTC. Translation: CASSLGTTGAGGYTF. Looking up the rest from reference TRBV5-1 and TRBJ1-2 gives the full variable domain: KAGVTQTPRYLIKTRGQQVTLSCSPISGHRSVSWYQQTPGQGLQFLFEYFSETQRNKGNFPGRFSGRQFSNSRSEMNVSTLELGDSALYLCASSLGTTGAGGYTFGSGTRLTVV.

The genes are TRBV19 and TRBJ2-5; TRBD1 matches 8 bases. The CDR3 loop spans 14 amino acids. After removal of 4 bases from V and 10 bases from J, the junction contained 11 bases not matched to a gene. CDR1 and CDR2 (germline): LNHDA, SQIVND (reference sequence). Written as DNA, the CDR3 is TGTGCCAGTAGTAGGCCAGGGGGCGAAAGGGACCAGTACTTC. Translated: CASSRPGGERDQYF.

CDR3: CASSLRQGEGDQPQHF. The CDR3 DNA reads as TGTGCCAGCAGTTTACGGCAAGGGGAAGGCGATCAGCCCCAGCATTTT. The chain links TRBV28 to TRBJ1-5, with D possibly being TRBD1 (5 bases). CDR1 MDHEN and CDR2 SYDVKM come from the germline V gene. V lost 2 bases and J lost 5, with 16 bases in between. The CDR3 has 16 residues.

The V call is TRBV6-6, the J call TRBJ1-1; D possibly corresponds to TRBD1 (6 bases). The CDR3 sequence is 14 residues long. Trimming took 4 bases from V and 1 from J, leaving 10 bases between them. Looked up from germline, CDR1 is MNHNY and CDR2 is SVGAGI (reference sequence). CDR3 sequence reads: CASSSQGWNTEAFF. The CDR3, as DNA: TGTGCCAGCAGTTCCCAGGGGTGGAACACTGAAGCTTTCTTT.

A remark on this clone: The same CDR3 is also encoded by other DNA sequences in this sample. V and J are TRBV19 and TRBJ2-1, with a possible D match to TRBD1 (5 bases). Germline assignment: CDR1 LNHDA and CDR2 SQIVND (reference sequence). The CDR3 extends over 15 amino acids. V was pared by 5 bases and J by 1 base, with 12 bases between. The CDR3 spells CASSDDSRSYNEQFF. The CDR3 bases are TGTGCCAGTAGTGACGACAGTAGATCCTACAATGAGCAGTTCTTC.

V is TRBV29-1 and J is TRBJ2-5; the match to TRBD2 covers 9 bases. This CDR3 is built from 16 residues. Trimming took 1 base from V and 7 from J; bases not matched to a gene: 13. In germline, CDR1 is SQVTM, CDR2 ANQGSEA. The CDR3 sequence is CSVEGGGLASILTQYF. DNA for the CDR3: TGCAGCGTTGAAGGGGGCGGACTAGCGAGCATATTGACCCAGTACTTC.

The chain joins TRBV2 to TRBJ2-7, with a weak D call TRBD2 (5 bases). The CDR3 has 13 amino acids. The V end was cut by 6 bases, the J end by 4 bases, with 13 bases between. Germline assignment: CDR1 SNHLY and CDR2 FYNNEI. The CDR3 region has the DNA TGTGCCAGCAGGGACTCCAACTTGTACGAGCAGTACTTC. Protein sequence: CASRDSNLYEQYF.

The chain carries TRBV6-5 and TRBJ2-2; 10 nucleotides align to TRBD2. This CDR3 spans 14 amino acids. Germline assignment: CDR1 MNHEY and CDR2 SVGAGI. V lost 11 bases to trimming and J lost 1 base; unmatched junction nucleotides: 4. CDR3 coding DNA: TGTGCCGTTGGACTAGCGGAGAACACCGGGGAGCTGTTTTTT. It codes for CAVGLAENTGELFF.

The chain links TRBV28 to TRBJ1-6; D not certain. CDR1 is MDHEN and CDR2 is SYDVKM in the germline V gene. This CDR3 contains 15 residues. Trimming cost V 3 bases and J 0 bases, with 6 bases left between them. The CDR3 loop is CASSFRSSYNSPLHF. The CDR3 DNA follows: TGTGCCAGCAGTTTCCGCAGCTCCTATAATTCACCCCTCCACTTT. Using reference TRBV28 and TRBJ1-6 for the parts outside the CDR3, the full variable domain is DVKVTQSSRYLVKRTGEKVFLECVQDMDHENMFWYRQDPGLGLRLIYFSYDVKMKEKGDIPEGYSVSREKKERFSLILESASTNQTSMYLCASSFRSSYNSPLHFGNGTRLTVT.

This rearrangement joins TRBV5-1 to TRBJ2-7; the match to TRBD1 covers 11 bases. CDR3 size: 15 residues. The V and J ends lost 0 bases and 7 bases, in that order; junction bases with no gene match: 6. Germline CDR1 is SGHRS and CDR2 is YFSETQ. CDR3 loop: CASSLDGQGAGEQYF. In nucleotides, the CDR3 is TGCGCCAGCAGCTTGGATGGACAGGGGGCCGGGGAGCAGTACTTC.

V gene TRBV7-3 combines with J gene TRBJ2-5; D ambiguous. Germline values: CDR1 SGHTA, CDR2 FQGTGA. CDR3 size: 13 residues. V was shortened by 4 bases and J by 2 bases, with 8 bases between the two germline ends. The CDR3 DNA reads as TGTGCCAGCAGCTCCTACCTTCAAGAGACCCAGTACTTC. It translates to CASSSYLQETQYF.